This T cell receptor beta chain was identified in a study of cytomegalovirus exposure and HLA in healthy donors. This CDR3 is 15 amino acids long. Germline CDR1 SGHRS, CDR2 YFSETQ. V was cut by 4 bases and J by 7 bases, with 20 bases left in between. On this clone: Antigen unknown.

PCR used 60 Vbeta primers and 13 Jbeta primers. In the original processing: Per a later analysis, the number of unique TCR beta chains was roughly 80 million, of which some 9.9 million were shared. Produced via immunoSEQ multiplex PCR; TCRdb's table is partial and in-frame only. V and J calls and clone size come straight from that table; D and trimming were deduced from the DNA. Among around 100,000 clones listed, around three quarters were seen once. General observations from the study: Presence/absence analysis assumed near-uniform sequencing depth across donors. A few chains tied to CMV proved CMV antigen-specific in vitro. Later analysis showed TCR association rates varying by HLA locus, highest for DRB1 and lowest for HLA-C.

The sequenced material came from PBMCs. This clonotype was sampled from a woman between 18 and 29 years old in good health and CMV-seropositive. The rearrangement uses TRBV5-1 and TRBJ2-5; weak D call: TRBD2 (6 bases). The CDR3 sequence: CASSGSTGALGTQYF. As DNA, the CDR3 is TGCGCCAGCAGCGGAAGCACGGGAGCGCTCGGGACCCAGTACTTC.